The 14 T cell receptor beta chains in this list originate from one sample, sequenced in a study of blood T cell repertoires in COVID-19. TCRdb's copy holds only in-frame clones and misses some; the assay was immunoSEQ multiplex PCR. The sample includes 150,000 to 200,000 clones, roughly four fifths of them seen just once. The sample taken for sequencing was peripheral blood. These receptors all stem from a man aged 25-45 years with active or convalescent COVID-19.

This sequence joins TRBV5-6 and TRBJ1-1, with 8 positions matching TRBD1. The CDR3 runs to 13 residues. CDR1 is SGHDT, CDR2 YYEEEE, per germline. The V and J ends lost 2 bases and 5 bases, in that order; junction bases with no gene match: 2. CDR3 loop: CASSFTGGTEAFF. The CDR3 nucleotides are TGTGCCAGCAGCTTTACAGGGGGAACTGAAGCTTTCTTT.

The chain links TRBV19 to TRBJ2-7, with TRBD1 as a possible D gene (6 bases). V lost 5 bases and J lost 7, with 21 bases in between. CDR3 length: 15 amino acids. Germline lookup yields CDR1 LNHDA and CDR2 SQIVND (reference sequence). DNA of the CDR3: TGTGCCAGTAGTGCCTCCGGGACACTGCTGGAAGAGCAGTACTTC. It specifies CASSASGTLLEEQYF. The variable domain in full, completed from reference TRBV19 and TRBJ2-7, reads DGGITQSPKYLFRKEGQNVTLSCEQNLNHDAMYWYRQDPGQGLRLIYYSQIVNDFQKGDIAEGYSVSREKKESFPLTVTSAQKNPTAFYLCASSASGTLLEEQYFGPGTRLTVT.

This chain's CDR3 is CASSLILAGPGTDTQYF. The CDR3 nucleotides are TGTGCCAGCAGCTTGATACTAGCGGGGCCGGGCACAGATACGCAGTATTTT. This sequence joins TRBV5-5 and TRBJ2-3; 10 nucleotides align to TRBD2. Germline values: CDR1 SGHKS, CDR2 YYEKEE (reference sequence). The V gene end was trimmed by 1 base and the J gene end by 1 base; junction bases not matched to a gene: 6. The CDR3 length is 17 residues. Using reference TRBV5-5 and TRBJ2-3 for the parts outside the CDR3, the full variable domain is DAGVTQSPTHLIKTRGQQVTLRCSPISGHKSVSWYQQVLGQGPQFIFQYYEKEERGRGNFPDRFSARQFPNYSSELNVNALLLGDSALYLCASSLILAGPGTDTQYFGPGTRLTVL.

The table lists this clone with a count of one. The V and J genes are TRBV9 and TRBJ2-7, with 13 nucleotides matching TRBD2. Per the germline V gene, CDR1 is SGDLS and CDR2 is YYNGEE. With 2 bases clipped from V and 7 bases from J, the junction kept 6 bases outside the gene matches. This CDR3 region has 15 residues. The CDR3: CASSVGTSGAEEQYV. The CDR3 DNA is TGTGCCAGCAGCGTCGGGACTAGCGGGGCCGAAGAGCAGTACGTC.

The V gene is TRBV28, the J gene TRBJ1-5; D might be TRBD1 (6 bases). The CDR3 covers 14 residues. V shed 8 bases and J shed 0 bases, with 11 bases lying between them. Germline CDR1 and CDR2: MDHEN and SYDVKM. The CDR3 sequence: CASVQGNSNQPQHF. For the CDR3, the DNA is TGTGCCAGCGTACAGGGCAATAGCAATCAGCCCCAGCATTTT.

This chain uses TRBV12-3 or TRBV12-4 with TRBJ2-3, with a tentative D call TRBD1 (5 bases). V was trimmed by 5 bases and J by 5 bases, leaving 8 bases between them. CDR3 length: 12 residues. DNA of the CDR3: TGTGCCAGCAGTCATCAGGGAGATACGCAGTATTTT. Amino acid sequence: CASSHQGDTQYF.

This sequence joins TRBV6-2 or TRBV6-3 and TRBJ1-5; no definite D call. Germline CDR1 MNHEY, CDR2 SVGEGT. Trimming removed 6 bases at V and 1 base at J, with 10 bases between. The CDR3 consists of 14 residues. The CDR3 region is CASSRGESNQPQHF. The DNA of the CDR3 is TGTGCCAGCAGCAGAGGCGAGAGCAATCAGCCCCAGCATTTT.

The chain employs TRBV24-1 and TRBJ2-1; 14 nucleotides align to TRBD2. The germline gives CDR1 KGHDR, CDR2 SFDVKD. This CDR3 spans 19 amino acids. Unmatched junction bases numbered 16, after V lost 9 bases and J lost 4 bases. The CDR3 sequence is CATQERPGTSGSFYNEQFF. Written as DNA, the CDR3 is TGTGCCACCCAGGAGAGGCCCGGGACTAGCGGGAGCTTTTACAATGAGCAGTTCTTC.

There are a few counts of this clone. The gene calls are TRBV6-2 or TRBV6-3 and TRBJ2-3; 10 nucleotides agree with TRBD2. Germline values: CDR1 MNHEY, CDR2 SVGEGT. J gave up 4 bases and V 2 bases, and 3 bases lay outside the gene matches. The CDR3 runs 15 residues. The CDR3 spells CASSYIGLAADTQYF. The CDR3 region has the DNA TGTGCCAGCAGTTACATCGGACTAGCGGCAGATACGCAGTATTTT.

The gene calls are TRBV7-3 and TRBJ2-2; 9 nucleotides align to TRBD1. Germline V gene sequence: CDR1 SGHTA, CDR2 FQGTGA. The CDR3 is 14 residues long. V shed 4 bases and J 8 bases; nucleotides not matched to a gene: 5. The CDR3 reads CASSSGQGRGELFF. In DNA, the CDR3 is TGTGCCAGCAGCTCCGGACAGGGGAGGGGGGAGCTGTTTTTT. Combining the CDR3 with reference TRBV7-3 and TRBJ2-2 gives the whole variable domain GAGVSQTPSNKVTEKGKYVELRCDPISGHTALYWYRQSLGQGPEFLIYFQGTGAADDSGLPNDRFFAVRPEGSVSTLKIQRTERGDSAVYLCASSSGQGRGELFFGEGSRLTVL.

This clone was picked up one time. The rearrangement uses TRBV27 and TRBJ1-1; D is possibly TRBD1 (6 bases). The CDR3 length is 13 residues. Germline V gene lookup returns CDR1 MNHEY and CDR2 SMNVEV (reference sequence). Trimming removed 8 bases at V and 0 bases at J, with 10 bases between. CDR3 in DNA: TGTGCCAGCTCGGGGGGCATGAACACTGAAGCTTTCTTT. Translating gives CASSGGMNTEAFF.

This clone appeared a single time. The rearrangement joins TRBV7-2 to TRBJ1-3; TRBD1 is a possible D gene (6 bases). This CDR3 comprises 16 residues. V was shortened by 4 bases and J by 0 bases, with 13 bases between the two germline ends. Germline V lookup: CDR1 SGHTA, CDR2 FQGNSA. DNA of the CDR3: TGTGCCAGCAGCTCCAGGACAGACCTCTCTGGAAACACCATATATTTT. It specifies CASSSRTDLSGNTIYF.

This clone was seen a handful of times. The chain combines TRBV7-9 with TRBJ2-7; weak D call: TRBD2 (6 bases). Trimming took off 4 bases at V and 2 bases at J, with 12 bases between the two ends. CDR3 length: 14 residues. Germline lookup yields CDR1 SEHNR and CDR2 FQNEAQ (reference sequence). CDR3 DNA: TGTGCCAGCAGCTCCCGGGACTCTACCTACGAGCAGTACTTC. Protein sequence: CASSSRDSTYEQYF.

The genes are TRBV7-9 and TRBJ2-3; 11 bases map to TRBD2. The ends lost 5 bases at V and 4 bases at J; junction bases unmatched: 8. Germline V gene lookup returns CDR1 SEHNR and CDR2 FQNEAQ (reference sequence). This CDR3 has 16 residues. DNA of the CDR3: TGTGCCAGCAGCACGGTAGCGGGAGGGCTCCCAGATACGCAGTATTTT. It encodes CASSTVAGGLPDTQYF.